The 22 T cell receptor beta chains below all came from one sample that was sequenced in a study of cytomegalovirus exposure and HLA in healthy donors. A multiplex PCR was run with 60 Vbeta primers and 13 Jbeta primers. The assay was immunoSEQ multiplex PCR, and TCRdb's table has in-frame clones only and misses some. The sample includes 75,000 to 95,000 clones, approximately 71% of them seen just once. Sequenced: PBMCs. Receptors originate from a man in his forties or fifties in good health and CMV-seronegative.

This sequence joins TRBV27 and TRBJ2-3, with 9 bases fitting TRBD1. The CDR3 extends over 15 amino acids. V lost 6 bases and J lost 4; bases outside the gene matches: 8. From germline, CDR1 is MNHEY and CDR2 SMNVEV (reference sequence). The CDR3 bases are TGTGCCAGCAGGCCGGGACAGGGACTTGCAGATACGCAGTATTTT. Translating gives CASRPGQGLADTQYF.

This rearrangement joins TRBV30 to TRBJ2-5; 7 bases line up with TRBD1. Germline-derived CDR1 and CDR2 are GTSNPN and SVGIG (reference sequence). The CDR3 contains 15 residues. The ends lost 5 bases at V and 5 bases at J; junction bases unmatched: 14. CDR3 sequence (DNA): TGTGCCTGGCAGCTGAGGGACAGATGGATCGAGACCCAGTACTTC. It yields the protein CAWQLRDRWIETQYF.

This clone has only a few counts. The J gene is TRBJ1-2, the V gene TRBV6-1, with TRBD1 as a possible D gene (5 bases). The CDR3 is made up of 15 amino acids. CDR1 MNHNS and CDR2 SASEGT come from the germline V gene. Trimming removed 2 bases from V and 1 base from J, with 11 bases in between. In nucleotides, the CDR3 is TGTGCCAGCAGTGAATCTTGGGGACTTAACTATGGCTACACCTTC. Protein: CASSESWGLNYGYTF.

This clone was seen only a few times. The chain recombines TRBV15 with TRBJ2-1; 8 positions match TRBD2. Unmatched junction bases numbered 18, after V lost 6 bases and J lost 8 bases. The CDR3 spans 17 residues. Germline CDR1 and CDR2: LNHNV and YYDKDF (reference sequence). The CDR3 DNA sequence: TGTGCCACCAGGGGGGGCTTGGGGGGACTAGGGCTCCATGAGCAGTTCTTC. Translated: CATRGGLGGLGLHEQFF.

The rearrangement uses TRBV30 and TRBJ1-5, with 8 nucleotides matching TRBD1. Per the germline V gene, CDR1 is GTSNPN and CDR2 is SVGIG (reference sequence). The ends lost 3 bases at V and 7 bases at J; junction bases unmatched: 8. The CDR3 runs 14 residues. The CDR3 DNA is TGTGCCTGGAGGGACAGGGTAGCGGAACAGCCCCAGCATTTT. Amino acids: CAWRDRVAEQPQHF.

This chain joins TRBV2 and TRBJ1-5; the match to TRBD1 covers 9 bases. The CDR3 extends over 16 amino acids. CDR1 is SNHLY, CDR2 FYNNEI, per germline. J lost 4 bases, V lost 7 bases, and 11 bases had no gene match. Here the CDR3 DNA reads TGTGCCAGCAATTGGGACAGGGAAGTGGGGAATCAGCCCCAGCATTTT. Its translation: CASNWDREVGNQPQHF.

The rearrangement uses TRBV6-5 and TRBJ2-4, with TRBD1 as a possible D gene (6 bases). Trimming cost V 6 bases and J 2 bases, with 11 bases left between them. The CDR3 covers 14 residues. Germline-derived CDR1 and CDR2 are MNHEY and SVGAGI. CDR3 DNA: TGTGCCAGCAGGACACAGGGAACCAAAAACATTCAGTACTTC. Translating it yields CASRTQGTKNIQYF.

Remarks on this clone: Because the CDR3 is missing its conserved closing phenylalanine or tryptophan, this is likely a read error. For the CDR3, the DNA is TGTGCCAGCAGCTACGGACAGGGTCTCGAAAAACTGTTTGTT. Translating gives CASSYGQGLEKLFV. The chain links TRBV7-9 to TRBJ1-4, with TRBD1 matching over 8 bases. CDR3 length: 14 residues. In germline, CDR1 is SEHNR, CDR2 FQNEAQ (reference sequence). The junction had 6 bases not matched to a gene; V was cut back by 4 bases and J by 8 bases.

CDR3 bases: TGTGCCAGCAGCTTTAGGTCTAGCGGATACAATGAGCAGTTCTTC. It is translated as CASSFRSSGYNEQFF. The genes are TRBV7-2 and TRBJ2-1; 7 bases align to TRBD2. Trimming removed 3 bases from V and 4 bases from J; junction bases left unmatched: 6. The CDR3 totals 15 residues. Germline V lookup: CDR1 SGHTA, CDR2 FQGNSA.

This clone was detected only once. The chain uses TRBV30 and TRBJ1-5, with TRBD1 as a possible D gene (6 bases). Trimming cost V 1 base and J 2 bases, with 12 bases left between them. CDR1 and CDR2 (germline): GTSNPN, SVGIG (reference sequence). This CDR3 comprises 15 residues. The CDR3 sequence is CAWSGGGLGNQPQHF. CDR3 DNA: TGTGCCTGGAGTGGGGGGGGGCTGGGCAATCAGCCCCAGCATTTT.

This chain uses TRBV7-3 with TRBJ1-1; TRBD1 is a possible D gene (5 bases). In germline, CDR1 is SGHTA, CDR2 FQGTGA. This CDR3 contains 15 residues. Deletions cut 2 bases from V and 8 bases from J, with 18 bases between. This CDR3 is CASSLGPEQALEAFF. The CDR3 DNA follows: TGTGCCAGCAGCTTAGGTCCAGAACAGGCACTCGAAGCTTTCTTT. Full variable domain (missing parts from reference TRBV7-3 and TRBJ1-1): GAGVSQTPSNKVTEKGKYVELRCDPISGHTALYWYRQSLGQGPEFLIYFQGTGAADDSGLPNDRFFAVRPEGSVSTLKIQRTERGDSAVYLCASSLGPEQALEAFFGQGTRLTVV.

This clone has only a few counts. The rearrangement joins TRBV6-6 to TRBJ1-2; TRBD1 might be the D (5 bases). Germline CDR1 MNHNY, CDR2 SVGAGI (reference sequence). V dropped 2 bases and J dropped 8 bases, with 15 bases sitting between them. The CDR3 is 14 amino acids. This chain's CDR3 is CASSYINGAGGYTF. CDR3 bases: TGTGCCAGCAGTTACATCAACGGGGCGGGAGGCTACACCTTC.

This clone was observed once. V gene TRBV6-1 combines with J gene TRBJ2-7; no clear D gene. Trimming removed 7 bases from V and 1 base from J, with 11 bases in between. The germline gives CDR1 MNHNS, CDR2 SASEGT. The CDR3 sequence is 13 residues long. The CDR3 DNA is TGTGCCAGCATGTGGCGCGGATCCTACGAGCAGTACTTC. It codes for CASMWRGSYEQYF.

This chain joins TRBV6-6 and TRBJ2-5; TRBD2 matches at 9 bases. V lost 5 bases, J lost 5 bases, and 6 bases stayed unmatched. In germline, CDR1 is MNHNY, CDR2 SVGAGI (reference sequence). There are 14 residues in the CDR3. The CDR3 region has the DNA TGTGCCAGCAGTCTTAGCGGGAGCCAGGAGACCCAGTACTTC. This gives the protein CASSLSGSQETQYF.

The table lists this clone with a few counts. The chain links TRBV2 to TRBJ1-2; TRBD1 aligns across 7 bases. Germline V CDR1 and CDR2: SNHLY, FYNNEI. The CDR3 loop spans 14 amino acids. The trim removed 6 bases at V and 0 bases at J, leaving 4 bases unmatched. CDR3 residues: CASRGTAANYGYTF. The CDR3 DNA follows: TGTGCCAGCAGGGGGACAGCCGCTAACTATGGCTACACCTTC.

This chain links TRBV7-3 with TRBJ1-2; TRBD1 matches 8 bases. CDR3 length: 14 amino acids. V gave up 5 bases and J gave up 3 bases; unmatched junction bases: 5. Germline V gene lookup returns CDR1 SGHTA and CDR2 FQGTGA. The CDR3 loop is CASSPDRDDYGYTF. The CDR3 DNA reads TGTGCCAGCAGCCCGGACAGGGATGACTATGGCTACACCTTC.

This rearrangement joins TRBV7-2 to TRBJ1-1; 8 positions match TRBD1. The CDR3 contains 12 residues. Germline CDR1 SGHTA, CDR2 FQGNSA. The V gene end was trimmed by 4 bases and the J gene end by 9 bases; junction bases not matched to a gene: 4. The CDR3: CASSSRDRQAFF. In DNA, the CDR3 is TGTGCCAGCAGCTCCCGGGACAGGCAAGCTTTCTTT.

This chain uses TRBV29-1 with TRBJ1-3; D is undetermined. The ends were cut back, 2 bases at V and 1 base at J, with 6 bases in the middle. This CDR3 contains 13 residues. The germline CDR1 and CDR2 sequences are SQVTM and ANQGSEA. The CDR3 bases are TGCAGCGTTGAACGGGGATCTGGAAACACCATATATTTT. Its protein product is CSVERGSGNTIYF.

This clone was recorded once. This chain connects TRBV5-1 to TRBJ2-1; the match to TRBD2 covers 9 bases. The germline V gene encodes CDR1 SGHRS and CDR2 YFSETQ. V lost 0 bases, J lost 10 bases, and 2 bases stayed unmatched. The CDR3 loop spans 13 amino acids. The CDR3 reads CASSLVAGVEQFF. The CDR3 DNA reads as TGCGCCAGCAGCTTGGTAGCGGGAGTCGAGCAGTTCTTC.

V and J are TRBV4-3 and TRBJ1-1; D gene ambiguous. Trimming stripped 0 bases from V and 8 bases from J, with 13 bases between. Looked up from germline, CDR1 is LGHNA and CDR2 is YSLEER. This CDR3 spans 14 amino acids. This chain's CDR3 is CASSQDFVGREAFF. The CDR3 DNA follows: TGCGCCAGCAGCCAAGATTTCGTGGGGAGGGAAGCTTTCTTT.

This sequence joins TRBV7-3 and TRBJ1-6; D is uncertain. V was cut by 0 bases and J by 5 bases, with 8 bases left in between. Germline V gene lookup returns CDR1 SGHTA and CDR2 FQGTGA. The CDR3 sequence is 15 residues long. CDR3 protein: CASSLTHRDNSPLHF. CDR3 nucleotides: TGTGCCAGCAGCTTAACGCATCGAGATAATTCACCCCTCCACTTT.

V is TRBV2 and J is TRBJ2-7; 7 bases fit TRBD2. Germline CDR1 is SNHLY and CDR2 is FYNNEI. This CDR3 has 15 residues. Trimming took 7 bases from V and 3 from J; bases not matched to a gene: 12. The CDR3 sequence: CASTPRWEGSYEQYF. In DNA, the CDR3 is TGTGCCAGCACCCCCCGGTGGGAGGGGAGCTACGAGCAGTACTTC.